A single sample is the source of the 27 T cell receptor beta chains below, sequenced in a study of chemoradiotherapy in HPV16-positive cancers. Method: immunoSEQ multiplex PCR; TCRdb's copy keeps in-frame clones and lacks some. Of roughly 30,000 clones in the sample, 80% to 95% are singletons; the top ten hold under 4%. The sequenced sample was blood, obtained from a patient who underwent chemoradiotherapy. The receptors come from a human donor with HPV-associated anogenital cancer.

This sequence joins TRBV5-4 and TRBJ1-5; 8 bases match TRBD1. J lost 0 bases, V lost 0 bases, and 11 bases had no gene match. The CDR3 length is 19 residues. Germline values: CDR1 SGHNT, CDR2 YYREEE (reference sequence). The CDR3, as DNA: TGTGCCAGCAGCTTGGCCGACAGGGGACCGATTCTTAGCAATCAGCCCCAGCATTTT. The encoded protein is CASSLADRGPILSNQPQHF.

The chain has TRBV6-5 and TRBJ1-2; no reliable D call. Germline-derived CDR1 and CDR2 are MNHEY and SVGAGI. The length of the CDR3 is 15 residues. V was clipped by 8 bases and J by 8 bases, with 24 bases between them. CDR3 protein: CASSGNGPTRSGYTF. Written as DNA, the CDR3 is TGTGCCAGCTCGGGGAACGGACCGACCAGGTCGGGCTACACCTTC.

The chain is built from TRBV19 and TRBJ2-7, with D perhaps TRBD1 (6 bases). This CDR3 contains 15 residues. Trimming removed 3 bases from V and 3 bases from J, with 15 bases in between. The V gene's germline CDR1 is LNHDA and CDR2 SQIVND (reference sequence). The CDR3 spells CASSILAGQHYEQYF. The CDR3 coding sequence is TGTGCCAGTAGTATTCTAGCAGGACAGCACTACGAGCAGTACTTC.

V usage is TRBV6-1 and J usage is TRBJ1-2; 8 nucleotides line up with TRBD1. Germline loops: CDR1 MNHNS, CDR2 SASEGT. V shed 6 bases and J 7 bases; nucleotides not matched to a gene: 7. CDR3 length: 13 amino acids. CDR3 DNA: TGTGCCAGCAGGGACAGGGTGGGTTTTGGCTACACCTTC. It is translated as CASRDRVGFGYTF.

The chain is built from TRBV11-3 and TRBJ1-6; no clear D gene. The CDR3 totals 14 residues. V lost 4 bases and J lost 9, with 13 bases in between. Germline CDR1 is SGHNT and CDR2 is YENEEA. For the CDR3, the DNA is TGTGCCAGCAGCTGGTCAGTGATTCCTTCACCCCTCCACTTT. It specifies CASSWSVIPSPLHF.

This chain joins TRBV6-5 and TRBJ1-2; 7 positions match TRBD1. The CDR3 is 14 amino acids. V dropped 6 bases and J dropped 7; count of bases not matched to a gene: 11. Germline-derived CDR1 and CDR2 are MNHEY and SVGAGI. CDR3 nucleotides: TGTGCCAGCAGCCGACAGGGTTTAGGGGGTGGCTACACCTTC. Encoded protein: CASSRQGLGGGYTF.

The chain carries TRBV2 and TRBJ2-3; D might be TRBD2 (5 bases). Germline CDR1 is SNHLY and CDR2 is FYNNEI. This CDR3 spans 11 amino acids. Trimming cost V 11 bases and J 5 bases, with 11 bases left between them. CDR3 coding DNA: TGTGCCGGGAGAGTGGGAGATACGCAGTATTTT. Its translation: CAGRVGDTQYF.

The rearrangement uses TRBV7-9 and TRBJ2-1, with D possibly TRBD1 on 6 matching bases. The CDR3 contains 14 residues. Germline assignment: CDR1 SEHNR and CDR2 FQNEAQ (reference sequence). Trimming stripped 5 bases from V and 1 base from J, with 9 bases between. Here the CDR3 DNA reads TGTGCCAGCAGCCCCCAGGGGTCCTACAATGAGCAGTTCTTC. Its protein product is CASSPQGSYNEQFF.

The J gene is TRBJ1-1, the V gene TRBV6-5; D is undetermined. Germline CDR1 and CDR2: MNHEY and SVGAGI. V lost 0 bases and J 0 bases, leaving 5 bases between the germline ends. This CDR3 spans 14 amino acids. CDR3 bases: TGTGCCAGCAGTTACTCCGGTCTGAACACTGAAGCTTTCTTT. Its translation: CASSYSGLNTEAFF.

The chain uses TRBV30 and TRBJ2-7; 9 bases are a match to TRBD1. The germline V gene has CDR1 GTSNPN and CDR2 SVGIG (reference sequence). Trimming removed 2 bases from V and 12 bases from J; junction bases left unmatched: 5. The length of the CDR3 is 11 residues. The CDR3 DNA is TGTGCCTGGAGTAAAGGGGGACAGGGGTACTTC. This encodes CAWSKGGQGYF.

The chain carries TRBV6-1 and TRBJ1-5; tentative D call: TRBD1 (5 bases). Germline values: CDR1 MNHNS, CDR2 SASEGT. The CDR3 consists of 15 residues. Trimming removed 4 bases at V and 5 bases at J, with 15 bases between. CDR3 protein: CASSGAAGWDQPQHF. CDR3 DNA: TGTGCCAGCAGTGGCGCGGCAGGGTGGGATCAGCCCCAGCATTTT.

DNA of the CDR3: TGTGCTAGTGGCCTGGGACAGGGGGGGACCTACGAGCAGTACTTC. Translating it yields CASGLGQGGTYEQYF. The chain joins TRBV12-5 to TRBJ2-7; TRBD1 aligns across 11 bases. Germline V gene sequence: CDR1 LGHNT, CDR2 FRNRAP. With V trimmed by 6 bases and J by 2 bases, 6 bases remained unmatched. The CDR3 sequence is 15 residues long.

This clone turned up a few times. V is TRBV6-1 and J is TRBJ2-3, with TRBD2 matching over 9 bases. J lost 5 bases, V lost 0 bases, and 6 bases had no gene match. CDR1 is MNHNS, CDR2 SASEGT, per germline. The CDR3 contains 16 residues. Written as DNA, the CDR3 is TGTGCCAGCAGTGAAGCTGCTAGCGGGGCTTTAGATACGCAGTATTTT. This sequence encodes CASSEAASGALDTQYF.

This clone occurred a few times. The V and J genes are TRBV4-2 and TRBJ2-2; D gene uncertain. Germline lookup yields CDR1 LGHNA and CDR2 YNFKEQ. The CDR3 spans 12 residues. V was clipped by 2 bases and J by 2 bases, with 0 bases between them. The CDR3 coding sequence is TGTGCCAGCAGCCAAAACACCGGGGAGCTGTTTTTT. The encoded protein is CASSQNTGELFF.

The rearrangement uses TRBV7-9 and TRBJ2-7; 7 bases agree with TRBD1. J gave up 0 bases and V 3 bases, and 5 bases lay outside the gene matches. Per the germline V gene, CDR1 is SEHNR and CDR2 is FQNEAQ (reference sequence). The CDR3 is 15 amino acids. The CDR3 spells CASSFGTASSYEQYF. The CDR3 nucleotides read TGTGCCAGCAGCTTCGGGACAGCGAGCTCCTACGAGCAGTACTTC.

This sequence joins TRBV2 and TRBJ1-1, with D possibly matching TRBD1 (5 bases). CDR3 length: 15 residues. Per the germline V gene, CDR1 is SNHLY and CDR2 is FYNNEI. V was pared by 7 bases and J by 4 bases, with 19 bases between. The DNA of the CDR3 is TGTGCCAGCACAGCAGACAGACTGGTGGGCACTGAAGCTTTCTTT. Amino acids: CASTADRLVGTEAFF.

To note about this clone: The junction shows a germline mismatch at one end, possibly a read error. This chain links TRBV5-1 with TRBJ2-1, with D uncertain. This CDR3 region has 16 residues. CDR1 SGHRS and CDR2 YFSETQ come from the germline V gene. The CDR3 loop is CASRLAWVPSYNEQFF. CDR3 in DNA: TGCGCCAGCAGGTTGGCGTGGGTTCCGTCCTACAATGAGCAGTTCTTC.

The J gene is TRBJ1-4, the V gene TRBV30; D is perhaps TRBD1 (5 bases). V shed 3 bases and J shed 3 bases, with 17 bases lying between them. The length of the CDR3 is 16 residues. The germline V gene has CDR1 GTSNPN and CDR2 SVGIG (reference sequence). The DNA for the CDR3 is TGTGCCTGGAGGGGGGAGGGTTCCGGAGCTAATGAAAAACTGTTTTTT. Protein: CAWRGEGSGANEKLFF.

V usage is TRBV6-5 and J usage is TRBJ2-5, with D possibly matching TRBD2 (5 bases). Trimming stripped 6 bases from V and 5 bases from J, with 19 bases between. Germline CDR1 reads MNHEY; CDR2 reads SVGAGI. The CDR3 runs 15 residues. CDR3 sequence reads: CASSLTGTGLETQYF. The CDR3 coding sequence is TGTGCCAGCAGCCTCACCGGCACGGGATTGGAGACCCAGTACTTC.

The chain has TRBV30 and TRBJ2-1, with a possible D match to TRBD1 (5 bases). V was trimmed by 7 bases and J by 3 bases, leaving 22 bases between them. This CDR3 region has 16 residues. CDR1 is GTSNPN and CDR2 is SVGIG in the germline V gene (reference sequence). CDR3 nucleotide sequence: TGTGCCTCCCGCCTTATGTGGACAAAGGTCTACAATGAGCAGTTCTTC. Protein: CASRLMWTKVYNEQFF.

The chain recombines TRBV6-5 with TRBJ2-1; weak D call: TRBD1 (5 bases). V was cut by 6 bases and J by 4 bases, with 7 bases left in between. This CDR3 spans 12 amino acids. Germline V gene sequence: CDR1 MNHEY, CDR2 SVGAGI. The CDR3 spells CASRDTYNEQFF. Written as DNA, the CDR3 is TGTGCCAGCAGGGACACTTACAATGAGCAGTTCTTC.

The chain couples TRBV9 to TRBJ1-6, with D maybe TRBD1 (5 bases). The ends were cut back, 3 bases at V and 7 bases at J, with 14 bases in the middle. CDR3 length: 15 residues. Per the germline V gene, CDR1 is SGDLS and CDR2 is YYNGEE. The CDR3 spells CASSAGAGFNSPLHF. The CDR3 nucleotides are TGTGCCAGCAGCGCAGGAGCAGGGTTCAATTCACCCCTCCACTTT.

This chain connects TRBV19 to TRBJ1-2; D is possibly TRBD1 (6 bases). Germline-derived CDR1 and CDR2 are LNHDA and SQIVND (reference sequence). The CDR3 sequence is 15 residues long. With 1 base removed from V and 4 bases from J, the gap between germline ends came to 13 bases. CDR3 in DNA: TGTGCCAGTAGTATAGGACCCGTGGACAGCTATGGCTACACCTTC. Translated, it gives CASSIGPVDSYGYTF.

DNA of the CDR3: TGTGCCAGCAGCTTAAGGGACACAGGAATTGAGGACATTCAGTACTTC. Its protein product is CASSLRDTGIEDIQYF. This sequence joins TRBV7-9 and TRBJ2-4; a weak D match, TRBD1 (6 bases). Trimming cost V 2 bases and J 8 bases, with 19 bases left between them. Germline V gene sequence: CDR1 SEHNR, CDR2 FQNEAQ (reference sequence). This CDR3 has 16 residues.

The V and J genes are TRBV5-5 and TRBJ2-2; possible D gene TRBD2, 7 bases. The V and J ends lost 4 bases and 3 bases respectively, with 13 bases between them. This CDR3 has 15 residues. CDR1 is SGHKS and CDR2 is YYEKEE in the germline V gene (reference sequence). The CDR3 loop is CASSRGDTDTGELFF. CDR3 DNA: TGTGCCAGCAGCCGGGGGGACACTGACACCGGGGAGCTGTTTTTT.

The V gene is TRBV5-6, the J gene TRBJ2-2, with TRBD1 matching 8 bases. Unmatched junction bases numbered 9, after V lost 3 bases and J lost 5 bases. Per germline, CDR1 SGHDT and CDR2 YYEEEE. The CDR3 is made up of 16 amino acids. CDR3 sequence: CASSWKIQGVTGELFF. In DNA, the CDR3 is TGTGCCAGCAGCTGGAAAATACAGGGGGTAACCGGGGAGCTGTTTTTT.

J is TRBJ1-1 and V is TRBV10-3; 7 bases match TRBD1. CDR1 is ENHRY and CDR2 is SYGVKD in the germline V gene. The CDR3 is 13 residues long. J was trimmed by 1 base and V by 7 bases; bases with no gene match: 3. The CDR3 nucleotides read TGTGCCATCAAGGGACAGACGAACACTGAAGCTTTCTTT. It translates to CAIKGQTNTEAFF.